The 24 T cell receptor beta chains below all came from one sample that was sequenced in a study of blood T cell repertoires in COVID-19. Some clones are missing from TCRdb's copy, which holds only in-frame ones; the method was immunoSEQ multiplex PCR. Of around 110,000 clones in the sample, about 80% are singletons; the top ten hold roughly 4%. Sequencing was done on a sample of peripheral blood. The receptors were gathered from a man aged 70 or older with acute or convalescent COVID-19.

This CDR3 reads CASSVGAGTTNEKLFF. In DNA form, the CDR3 reads TGTGCCAGCAGCGTAGGGGCGGGGACAACTAATGAAAAACTGTTTTTT. The chain has TRBV9 and TRBJ1-4, with D hard to call. CDR1 is SGDLS, CDR2 YYNGEE, per germline. The V end was cut by 0 bases, the J end by 0 bases, with 9 bases between. The CDR3 runs to 16 residues.

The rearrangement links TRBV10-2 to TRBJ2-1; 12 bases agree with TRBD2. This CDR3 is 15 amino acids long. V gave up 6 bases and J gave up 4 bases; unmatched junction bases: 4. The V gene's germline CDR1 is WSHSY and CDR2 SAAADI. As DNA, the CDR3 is TGCGCCAGCAGGCTAGCGGGGGGGGATTACAATGAGCAGTTCTTC. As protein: CASRLAGGDYNEQFF.

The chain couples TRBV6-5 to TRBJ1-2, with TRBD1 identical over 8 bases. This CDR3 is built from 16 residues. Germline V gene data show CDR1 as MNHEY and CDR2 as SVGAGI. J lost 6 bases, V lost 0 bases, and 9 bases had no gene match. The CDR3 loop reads CASSYSGQGGTDGYTF. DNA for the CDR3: TGTGCCAGCAGTTACTCCGGACAGGGCGGTACGGATGGCTACACCTTC.

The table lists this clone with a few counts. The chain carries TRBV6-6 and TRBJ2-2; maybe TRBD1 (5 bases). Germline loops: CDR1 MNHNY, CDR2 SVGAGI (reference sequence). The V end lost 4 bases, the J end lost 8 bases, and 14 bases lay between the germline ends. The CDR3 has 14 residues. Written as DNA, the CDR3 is TGTGCCAGCAGTTCCCCGACAGTGGAGGGGGAGCTGTTTTTT. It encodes CASSSPTVEGELFF.

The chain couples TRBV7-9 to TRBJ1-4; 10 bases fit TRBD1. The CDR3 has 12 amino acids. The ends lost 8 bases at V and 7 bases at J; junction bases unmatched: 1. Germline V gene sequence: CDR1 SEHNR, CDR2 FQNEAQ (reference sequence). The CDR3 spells CASRTGGEKLFF. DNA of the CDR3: TGTGCCAGCCGGACAGGGGGTGAAAAACTGTTTTTT. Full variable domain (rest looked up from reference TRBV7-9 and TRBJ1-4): DTGVSQNPRHKITKRGQNVTFRCDPISEHNRLYWYRQTLGQGPEFLTYFQNEAQLEKSRLLSDRFSAERPKGSFSTLEIQRTEQGDSAMYLCASRTGGEKLFFGSGTQLSVL.

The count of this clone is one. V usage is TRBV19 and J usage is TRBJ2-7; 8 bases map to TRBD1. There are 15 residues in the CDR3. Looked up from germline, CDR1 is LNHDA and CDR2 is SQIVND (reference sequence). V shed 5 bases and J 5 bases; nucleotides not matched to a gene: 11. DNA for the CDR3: TGTGCCAGTAGTCTGACAGGGGCGCAATCAAACGAGCAGTACTTC. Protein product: CASSLTGAQSNEQYF.

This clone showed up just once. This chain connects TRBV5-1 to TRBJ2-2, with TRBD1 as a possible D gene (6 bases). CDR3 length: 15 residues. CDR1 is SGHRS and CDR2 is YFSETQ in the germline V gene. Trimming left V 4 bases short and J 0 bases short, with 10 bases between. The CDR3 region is CASSPRTANTGELFF. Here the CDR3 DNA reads TGCGCCAGCAGCCCGCGGACAGCGAACACCGGGGAGCTGTTTTTT.

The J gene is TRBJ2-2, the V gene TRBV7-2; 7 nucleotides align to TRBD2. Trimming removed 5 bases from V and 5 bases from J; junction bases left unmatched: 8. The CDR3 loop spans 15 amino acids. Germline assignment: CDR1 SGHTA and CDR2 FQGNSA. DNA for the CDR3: TGTGCCAGCAGCCAAGACGGGGGAGGGACCGGGGAGCTGTTTTTT. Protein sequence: CASSQDGGGTGELFF.

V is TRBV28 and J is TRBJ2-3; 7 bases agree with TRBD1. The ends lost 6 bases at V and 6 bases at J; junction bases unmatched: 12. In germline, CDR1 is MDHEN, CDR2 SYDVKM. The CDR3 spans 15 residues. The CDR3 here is CASSYGTVWDDTQYF. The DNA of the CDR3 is TGTGCCAGCAGCTATGGGACAGTCTGGGACGATACGCAGTATTTT. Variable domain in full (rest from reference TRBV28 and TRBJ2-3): DVKVTQSSRYLVKRTGEKVFLECVQDMDHENMFWYRQDPGLGLRLIYFSYDVKMKEKGDIPEGYSVSREKKERFSLILESASTNQTSMYLCASSYGTVWDDTQYFGPGTRLTVL.

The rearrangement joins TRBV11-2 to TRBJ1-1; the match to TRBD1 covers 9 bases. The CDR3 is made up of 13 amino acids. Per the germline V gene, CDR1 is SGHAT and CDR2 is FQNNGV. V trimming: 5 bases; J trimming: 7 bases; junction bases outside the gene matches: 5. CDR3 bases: TGTGCCAGCAGCCTGGGACAGGGCAGTGAAGCTTTCTTT. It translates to CASSLGQGSEAFF.

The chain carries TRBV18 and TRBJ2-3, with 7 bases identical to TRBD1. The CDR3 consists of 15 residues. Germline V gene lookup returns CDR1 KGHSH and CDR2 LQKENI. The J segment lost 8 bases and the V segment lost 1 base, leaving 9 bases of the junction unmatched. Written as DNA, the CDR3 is TGTGCCAGCTCACCACTCTCCCTGACAGGGCGTACGCAGTATTTT. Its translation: CASSPLSLTGRTQYF.

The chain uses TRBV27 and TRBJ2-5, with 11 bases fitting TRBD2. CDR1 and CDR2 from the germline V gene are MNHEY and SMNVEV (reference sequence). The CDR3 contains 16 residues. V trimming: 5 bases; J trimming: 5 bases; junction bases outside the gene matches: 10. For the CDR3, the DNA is TGTGCCAGCAGTCTTAGCGGGGGGGCCCTAGTGGAGACCCAGTACTTC. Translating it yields CASSLSGGALVETQYF.

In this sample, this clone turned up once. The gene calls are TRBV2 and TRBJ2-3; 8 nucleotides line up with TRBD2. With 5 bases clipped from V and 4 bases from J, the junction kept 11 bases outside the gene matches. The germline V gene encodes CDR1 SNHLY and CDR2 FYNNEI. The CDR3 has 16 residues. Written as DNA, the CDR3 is TGTGCCAGCAGTAAACCGGGACTAGTAACATCAGATACGCAGTATTTT. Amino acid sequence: CASSKPGLVTSDTQYF.

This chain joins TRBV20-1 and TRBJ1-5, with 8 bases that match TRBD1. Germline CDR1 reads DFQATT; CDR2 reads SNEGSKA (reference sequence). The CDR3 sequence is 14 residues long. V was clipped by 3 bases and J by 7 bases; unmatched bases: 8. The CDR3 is CSASQGARNQPQHF. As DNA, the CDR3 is TGCAGTGCTAGTCAGGGGGCGCGAAACCAGCCCCAGCATTTT.

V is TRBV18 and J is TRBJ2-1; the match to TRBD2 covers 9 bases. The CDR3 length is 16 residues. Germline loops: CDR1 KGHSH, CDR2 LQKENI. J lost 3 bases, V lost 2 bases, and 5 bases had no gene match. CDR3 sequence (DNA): TGTGCCAGCTCACCAAAGAGTAGCGGGGGCTACAATGAGCAGTTCTTC. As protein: CASSPKSSGGYNEQFF.

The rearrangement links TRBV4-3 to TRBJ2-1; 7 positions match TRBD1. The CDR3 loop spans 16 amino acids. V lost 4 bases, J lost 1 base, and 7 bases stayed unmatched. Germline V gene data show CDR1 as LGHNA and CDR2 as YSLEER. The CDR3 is CASSPQGGLSYNEQFF. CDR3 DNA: TGCGCCAGCAGCCCTCAAGGGGGCTTGTCCTACAATGAGCAGTTCTTC.

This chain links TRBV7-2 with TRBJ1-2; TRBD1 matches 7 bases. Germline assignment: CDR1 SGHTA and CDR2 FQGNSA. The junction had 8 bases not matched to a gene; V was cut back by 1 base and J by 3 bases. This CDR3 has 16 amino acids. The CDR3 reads CASSLEGAVPYYGYTF. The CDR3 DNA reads TGTGCCAGCAGCTTAGAGGGGGCAGTACCTTACTATGGCTACACCTTC.

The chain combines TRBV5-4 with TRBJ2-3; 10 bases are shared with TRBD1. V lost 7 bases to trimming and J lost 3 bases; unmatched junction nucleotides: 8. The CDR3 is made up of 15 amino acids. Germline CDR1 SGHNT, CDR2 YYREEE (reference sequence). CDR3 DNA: TGTGCCAGCGGTCAAGACAGGGGGCGAACAGATACGCAGTATTTT. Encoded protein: CASGQDRGRTDTQYF.

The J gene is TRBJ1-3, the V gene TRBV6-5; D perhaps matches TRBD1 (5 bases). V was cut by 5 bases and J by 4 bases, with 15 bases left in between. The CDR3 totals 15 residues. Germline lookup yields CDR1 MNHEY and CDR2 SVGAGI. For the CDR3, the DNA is TGTGCCAGCAGTCCAGAGAGGGGAGGCGGAAACACCATATATTTT. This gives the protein CASSPERGGGNTIYF.

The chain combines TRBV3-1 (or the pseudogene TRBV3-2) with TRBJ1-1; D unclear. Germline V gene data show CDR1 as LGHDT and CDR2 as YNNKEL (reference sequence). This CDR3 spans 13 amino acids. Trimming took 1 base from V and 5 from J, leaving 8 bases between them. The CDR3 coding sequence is TGTGCCAGCAGCCAAGGACATGGGACTGAAGCTTTCTTT. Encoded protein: CASSQGHGTEAFF.

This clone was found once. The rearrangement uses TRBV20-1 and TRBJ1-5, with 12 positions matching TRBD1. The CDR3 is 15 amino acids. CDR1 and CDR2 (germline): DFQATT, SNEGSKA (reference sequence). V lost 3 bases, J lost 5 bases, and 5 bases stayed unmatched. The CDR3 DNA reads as TGCAGTGCTAGTTCGGGACAGGGGGCGGATCAGCCCCAGCATTTT. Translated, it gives CSASSGQGADQPQHF.

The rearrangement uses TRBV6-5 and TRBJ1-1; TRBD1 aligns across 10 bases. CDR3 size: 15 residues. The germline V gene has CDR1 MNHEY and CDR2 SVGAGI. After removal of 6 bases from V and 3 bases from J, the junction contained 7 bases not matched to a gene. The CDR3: CASRLRQGADTEAFF. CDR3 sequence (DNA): TGTGCCAGCAGATTAAGACAGGGGGCGGACACTGAAGCTTTCTTT.

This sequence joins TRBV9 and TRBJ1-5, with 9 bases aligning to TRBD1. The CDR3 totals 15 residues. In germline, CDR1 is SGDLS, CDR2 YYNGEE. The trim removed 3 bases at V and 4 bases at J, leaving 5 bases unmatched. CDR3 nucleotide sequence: TGTGCCAGCAGCGCAGCGACAGGGGGGAATCAGCCCCAGCATTTT. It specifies CASSAATGGNQPQHF.

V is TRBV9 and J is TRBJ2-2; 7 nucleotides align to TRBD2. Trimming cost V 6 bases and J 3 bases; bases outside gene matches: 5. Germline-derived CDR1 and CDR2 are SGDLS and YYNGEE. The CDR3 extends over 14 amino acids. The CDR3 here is CASTRGDHTGELFF. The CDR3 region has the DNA TGTGCCAGCACCCGGGGGGACCACACCGGGGAGCTGTTTTTT.